The clone carrying this T cell receptor (beta chain) was counted ten times or more. The CDR3 regions of TCR beta were amplified from RNA transcripts. TCR CDR3 underwent first-round RT-PCR with the HTBI primer set. From the multiplex PCR reads, TCRdb called clonotypes with MiXCR, one entry per CDR3 protein. The profile shows 490,000 or so distinct CDR3 sequences, 40% to 55% of them singletons. Between the trimmed V and J ends, which lost 2 bases and 0 bases, there was a span of 11 bases. The length of the CDR3 is 17 residues. Germline V gene lookup returns CDR1 LGHNA and CDR2 YSLEER. This specimen comes from a study of T cells in Graves' hyperthyroidism and ophthalmopathy.

Sequenced input: peripheral blood or thyroid tissue (not recorded which). The genes are TRBV4-3 and TRBJ2-6; D might be TRBD1 (6 bases). This clonotype was sampled from an adult woman with Graves' disease, either hyperthyroidism or ophthalmopathy (not recorded which). CDR3 sequence (DNA): TGCGCCAGCAGCCAAACCGGGACAAACTCTGGGGCCAACGTCCTGACTTTC. Its translation: CASSQTGTNSGANVLTF.